These 5 T cell receptor beta chains were sequenced from one sample in a study of T cell changes during pregnancy in multiple sclerosis (dated by TCRdb to about 2019). Library generation was performed with the immunoSEQ multiplex PCR assay. In TCRdb, the immuneACCESS table is reduced to in-frame sequences with V and J assigned. These tables do not hold every clone; where another copy was compared, an unresolved V gene accounts for under half, and the others remain unexplained. A total of around 50,000 clones appear in this sample, 90% to 95% of them only once. About 4.5% of the sample belongs to the ten largest clones. This specimen consisted of CD8+ T cells from peripheral blood mononuclear cells, obtained in the first trimester of pregnancy. The origin of the receptors is a female donor with multiple sclerosis, enrolled in a pregnancy study.

The gene calls are TRBV7-9 and TRBJ2-1, with D unresolved. The CDR3 covers 13 residues. The germline gives CDR1 SEHNR, CDR2 FQNEAQ (reference sequence). The V and J ends lost 6 bases and 1 base respectively, with 7 bases between them. Written as DNA, the CDR3 is TGTGCCAGCAGTAACAGTTCCTACAATGAGCAGTTCTTC. It translates to CASSNSSYNEQFF.

The V call is TRBV7-3, the J call TRBJ2-2; D possibly corresponds to TRBD2 (6 bases). CDR1 SGHTA and CDR2 FQGTGA come from the germline V gene. The CDR3 contains 15 residues. V was pared by 4 bases and J by 4 bases, with 13 bases between. CDR3 sequence (DNA): TGTGCCAGCAGCTCTGGGGGGACCGGCACCGGGGAGCTGTTTTTT. Its protein product is CASSSGGTGTGELFF.

V usage is TRBV9 and J usage is TRBJ2-1; the match to TRBD1 covers 8 bases. Germline CDR1 is SGDLS and CDR2 is YYNGEE. The CDR3 is made up of 14 amino acids. Trimming removed 3 bases from V and 8 bases from J; junction bases left unmatched: 7. The DNA for the CDR3 is TGTGCCAGCAGCGGAGGACAGGGTGTGGATGAGCAGTTCTTC. Protein: CASSGGQGVDEQFF. The full variable domain, in which reference TRBV9 and TRBJ2-1 provide the parts outside the CDR3, is DSGVTQTPKHLITATGQRVTLRCSPRSGDLSVYWYQQSLDQGLQFLIQYYNGEERAKGNILERFSAQQFPDLHSELNLSSLELGDSALYFCASSGGQGVDEQFFGPGTRLTVL.

Many counts were recorded for this clone. V is TRBV2 and J is TRBJ2-1; TRBD2 matches 8 bases. This CDR3 is built from 15 residues. Germline values: CDR1 SNHLY, CDR2 FYNNEI. With V trimmed by 3 bases and J by 7 bases, 8 bases remained unmatched. The CDR3 reads CASSDSGGDWNEQFF. The CDR3 region has the DNA TGTGCCAGCAGTGATTCGGGAGGGGACTGGAATGAGCAGTTCTTC.

The chain carries TRBV25-1 and TRBJ2-2, with 8 bases lining up with TRBD2. Germline V gene sequence: CDR1 MGHDK, CDR2 SYGVNS. Losses at the gene ends were 8 bases for V and 8 bases for J; bases not matched to a gene: 7. The CDR3 consists of 13 residues. Here the CDR3 DNA reads TGTGCCAGCCCCCGGGGGGGTGAGGGGGAGCTGTTTTTT. Its protein is CASPRGGEGELFF. Variable domain in full (rest from reference TRBV25-1 and TRBJ2-2): EADIYQTPRYLVIGTGKKITLECSQTMGHDKMYWYQQDPGMELHLIHYSYGVNSTEKGDLSSESTVSRIRTEHFPLTLESARPSHTSQYLCASPRGGEGELFFGEGSRLTVL.